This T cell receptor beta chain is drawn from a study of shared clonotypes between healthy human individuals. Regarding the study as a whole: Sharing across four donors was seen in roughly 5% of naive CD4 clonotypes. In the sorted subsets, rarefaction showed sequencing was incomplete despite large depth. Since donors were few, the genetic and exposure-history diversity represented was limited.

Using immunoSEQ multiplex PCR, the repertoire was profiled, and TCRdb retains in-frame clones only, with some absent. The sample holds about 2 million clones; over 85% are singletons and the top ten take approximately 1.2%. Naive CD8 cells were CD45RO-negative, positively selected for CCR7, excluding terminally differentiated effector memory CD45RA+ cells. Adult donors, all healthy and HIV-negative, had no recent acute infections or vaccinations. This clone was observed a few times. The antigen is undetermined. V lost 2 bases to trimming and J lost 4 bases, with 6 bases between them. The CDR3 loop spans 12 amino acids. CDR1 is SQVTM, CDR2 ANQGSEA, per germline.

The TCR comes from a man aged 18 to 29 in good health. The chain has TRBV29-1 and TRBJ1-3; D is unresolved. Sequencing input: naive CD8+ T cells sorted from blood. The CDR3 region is CSVEFQGNTIYF. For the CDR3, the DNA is TGCAGCGTTGAATTTCAGGGAAACACCATATATTTT.